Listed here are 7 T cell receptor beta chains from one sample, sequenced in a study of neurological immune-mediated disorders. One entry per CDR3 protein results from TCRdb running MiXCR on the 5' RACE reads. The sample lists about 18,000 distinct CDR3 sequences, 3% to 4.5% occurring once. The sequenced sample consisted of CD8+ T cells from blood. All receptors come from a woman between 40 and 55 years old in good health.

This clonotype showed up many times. The CDR3 bases are TGTGCCATCAGTGAGTCGATGGAGGCCGGGGAGCTGTTTTTT. The encoded protein is CAISESMEAGELFF. The chain links TRBV10-3 to TRBJ2-2; a possible D gene is TRBD2 (5 bases). The CDR3 spans 14 residues. Germline CDR1 ENHRY, CDR2 SYGVKD. The V and J ends lost 0 bases and 6 bases respectively, with 8 bases between them.

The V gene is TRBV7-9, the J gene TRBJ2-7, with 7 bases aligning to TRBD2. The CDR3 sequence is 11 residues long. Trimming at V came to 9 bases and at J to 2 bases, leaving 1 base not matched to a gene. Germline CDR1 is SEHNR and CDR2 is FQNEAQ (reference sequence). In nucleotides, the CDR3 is TGTGCCAGAGCGGGGCCCTACGAGCAGTACTTC. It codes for CARAGPYEQYF.

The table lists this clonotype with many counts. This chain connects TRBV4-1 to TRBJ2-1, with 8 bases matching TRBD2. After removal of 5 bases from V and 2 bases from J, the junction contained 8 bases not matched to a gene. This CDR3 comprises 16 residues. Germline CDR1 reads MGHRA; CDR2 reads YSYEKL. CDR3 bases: TGCGCCAGCAGCTCAGGGAAGGGACTAGCCTACAATGAGCAGTTCTTC. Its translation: CASSSGKGLAYNEQFF.

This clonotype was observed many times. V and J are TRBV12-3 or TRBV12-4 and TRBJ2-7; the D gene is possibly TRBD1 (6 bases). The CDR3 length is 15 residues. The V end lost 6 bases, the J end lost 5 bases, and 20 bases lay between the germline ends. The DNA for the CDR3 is TGTGCCAGCAGACGGACCGGGACACCTAAGGACGAGCAGTACTTC. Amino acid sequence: CASRRTGTPKDEQYF.

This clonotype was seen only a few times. Here the CDR3 reads CASSVSDENEKLFF. The CDR3 nucleotides are TGTGCCAGCAGTGTTTCGGACGAGAATGAAAAACTGTTTTTT. This chain uses TRBV6-1 with TRBJ1-4; D ambiguous. Germline-derived CDR1 and CDR2 are MNHNS and SASEGT. Between the trimmed V and J ends, which lost 4 bases and 5 bases, there was a span of 11 bases. CDR3 length equals 14 residues.

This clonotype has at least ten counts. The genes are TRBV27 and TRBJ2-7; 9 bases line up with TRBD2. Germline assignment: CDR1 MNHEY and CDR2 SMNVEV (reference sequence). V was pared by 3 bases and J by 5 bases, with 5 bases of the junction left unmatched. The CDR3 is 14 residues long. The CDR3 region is CASSFSGSFNEQYF. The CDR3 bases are TGTGCCAGCAGTTTTAGCGGGAGTTTTAACGAGCAGTACTTC.

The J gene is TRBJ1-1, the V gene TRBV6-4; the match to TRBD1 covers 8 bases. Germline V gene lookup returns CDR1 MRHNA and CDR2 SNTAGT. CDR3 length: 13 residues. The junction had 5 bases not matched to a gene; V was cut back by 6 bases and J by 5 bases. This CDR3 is CASRDREGTEAFF. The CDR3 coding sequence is TGTGCCAGCAGGGACAGGGAAGGAACTGAAGCTTTCTTT.